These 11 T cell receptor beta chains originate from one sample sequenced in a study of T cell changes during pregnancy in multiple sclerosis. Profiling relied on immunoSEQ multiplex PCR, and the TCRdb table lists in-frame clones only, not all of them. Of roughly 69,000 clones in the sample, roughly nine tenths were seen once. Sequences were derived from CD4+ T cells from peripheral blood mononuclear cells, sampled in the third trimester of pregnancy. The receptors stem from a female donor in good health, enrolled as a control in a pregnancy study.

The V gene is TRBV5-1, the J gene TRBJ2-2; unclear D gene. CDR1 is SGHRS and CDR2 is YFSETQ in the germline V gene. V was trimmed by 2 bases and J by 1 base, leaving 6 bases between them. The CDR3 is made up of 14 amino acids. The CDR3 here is CASSLVGNTGELFF. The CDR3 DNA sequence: TGCGCCAGCAGCTTAGTCGGGAACACCGGGGAGCTGTTTTTT.

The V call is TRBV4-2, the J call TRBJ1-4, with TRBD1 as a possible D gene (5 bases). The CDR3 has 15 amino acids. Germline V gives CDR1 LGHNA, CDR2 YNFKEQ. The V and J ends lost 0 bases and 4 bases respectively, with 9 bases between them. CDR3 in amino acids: CASSQDGGGNEKLFF. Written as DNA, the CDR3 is TGTGCCAGCAGCCAAGATGGGGGGGGTAATGAAAAACTGTTTTTT.

The CDR3 sequence: CASSPYRQGSRGEQYF. As DNA, the CDR3 is TGCGCCAGCAGCCCATATCGACAGGGATCGAGAGGCGAGCAGTACTTC. The V and J genes are TRBV4-3 and TRBJ2-7; 7 bases align to TRBD1. After removal of 4 bases from V and 6 bases from J, the junction contained 15 bases not matched to a gene. CDR3 length equals 16 residues. CDR1 is LGHNA and CDR2 is YSLEER in the germline V gene.

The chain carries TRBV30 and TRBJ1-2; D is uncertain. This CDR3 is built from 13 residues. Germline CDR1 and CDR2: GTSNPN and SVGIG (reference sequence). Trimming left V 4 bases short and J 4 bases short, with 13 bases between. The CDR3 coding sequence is TGTGCCTGGACTCGTGAGCCCCTCTATGGCTACACCTTC. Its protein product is CAWTREPLYGYTF.

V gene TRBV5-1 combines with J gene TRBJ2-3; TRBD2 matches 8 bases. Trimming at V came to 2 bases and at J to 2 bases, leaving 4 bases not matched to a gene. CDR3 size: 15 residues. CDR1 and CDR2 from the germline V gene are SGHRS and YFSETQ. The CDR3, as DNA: TGCGCCAGCAGCTTAACTAGCGGACCCACAGATACGCAGTATTTT. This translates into CASSLTSGPTDTQYF.

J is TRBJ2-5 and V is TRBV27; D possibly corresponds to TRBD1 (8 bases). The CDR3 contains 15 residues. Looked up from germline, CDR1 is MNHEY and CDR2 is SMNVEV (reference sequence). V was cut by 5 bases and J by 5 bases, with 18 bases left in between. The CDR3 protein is CASSPWDRRGETQYF. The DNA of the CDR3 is TGTGCCAGCAGTCCATGGGACAGGCGGGGGGAGACCCAGTACTTC.

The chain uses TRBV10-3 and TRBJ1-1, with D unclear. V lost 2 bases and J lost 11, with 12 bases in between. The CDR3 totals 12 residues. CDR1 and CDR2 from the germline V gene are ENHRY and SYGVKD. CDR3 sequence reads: CAISEGEGSAFF. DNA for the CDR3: TGTGCCATCAGTGAGGGAGAGGGTTCGGCTTTCTTT.

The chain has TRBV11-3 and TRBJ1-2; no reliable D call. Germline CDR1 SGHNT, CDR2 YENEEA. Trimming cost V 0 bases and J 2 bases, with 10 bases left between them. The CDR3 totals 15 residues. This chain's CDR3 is CASSLDEYENYGYTF. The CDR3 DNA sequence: TGTGCCAGCAGCTTAGATGAATATGAGAACTATGGCTACACCTTC.

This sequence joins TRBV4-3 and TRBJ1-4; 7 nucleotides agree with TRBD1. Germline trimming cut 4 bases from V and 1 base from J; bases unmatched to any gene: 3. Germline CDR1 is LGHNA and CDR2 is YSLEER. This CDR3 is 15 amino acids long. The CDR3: CASSPNRGTNEKLFF. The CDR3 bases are TGCGCCAGCAGCCCAAACAGGGGAACTAATGAAAAACTGTTTTTT.

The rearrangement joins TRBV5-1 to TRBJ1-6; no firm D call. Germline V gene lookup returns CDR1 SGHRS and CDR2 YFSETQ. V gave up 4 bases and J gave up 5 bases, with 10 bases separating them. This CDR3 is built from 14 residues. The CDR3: CASSDRVDNSPLHF. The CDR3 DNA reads TGCGCCAGCAGCGACCGGGTTGATAATTCACCCCTCCACTTT.

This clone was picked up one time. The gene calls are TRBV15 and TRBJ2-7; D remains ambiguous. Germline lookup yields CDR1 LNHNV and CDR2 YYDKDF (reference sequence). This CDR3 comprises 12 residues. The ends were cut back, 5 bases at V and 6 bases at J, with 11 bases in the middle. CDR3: CATSFRAFEQYF. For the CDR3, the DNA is TGTGCCACCAGCTTCCGCGCGTTCGAGCAGTACTTC.